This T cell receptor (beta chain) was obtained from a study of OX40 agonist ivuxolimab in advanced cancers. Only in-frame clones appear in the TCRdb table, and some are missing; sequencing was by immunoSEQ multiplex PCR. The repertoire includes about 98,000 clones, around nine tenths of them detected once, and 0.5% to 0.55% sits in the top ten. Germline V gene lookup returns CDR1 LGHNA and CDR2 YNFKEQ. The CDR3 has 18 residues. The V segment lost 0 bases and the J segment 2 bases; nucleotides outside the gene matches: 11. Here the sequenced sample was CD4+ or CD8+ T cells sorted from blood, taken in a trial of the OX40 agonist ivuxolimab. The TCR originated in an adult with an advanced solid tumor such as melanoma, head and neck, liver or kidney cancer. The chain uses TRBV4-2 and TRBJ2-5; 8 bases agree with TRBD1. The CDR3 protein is CASSQEGRGQDRQETQYF. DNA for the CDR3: TGTGCCAGCAGCCAAGAAGGGCGGGGACAGGACCGGCAAGAGACCCAGTACTTC.